This entry is about one TCR beta chain. Its antigen is unidentified. Researchers used genomic DNA as the template to profile TCR beta VDJ and CDR3. TCRdb re-analysed the reads in MiXCR, keeping a single row per CDR3 protein. Found here are 80,000 to 100,000 distinct CDR3 sequences, roughly two thirds of them singletons; the top ten hold 50% to 70%. CD8+CD57+ cell expansion, shown by flow cytometry, had occurred in the patients selected for sequencing. All participating patients were living with severe acquired aplastic anemia. Looked up from germline, CDR1 is LNHDA and CDR2 is SQIVND (reference sequence). The CDR3 is 14 residues long. The germline V and J ends were trimmed by 8 bases and 8 bases, with 19 bases remaining between them. The data originate from a study of CD8+CD57+ T cells in acquired aplastic anemia. Notes on the study in general: The number of CD8+ CDR3 sequences shared by patients and controls was twenty-nine.

The V call is TRBV19, the J call TRBJ2-1; tentatively, D is TRBD2 (6 bases). Specimen: sorted CD4+, CD8+, or CD8+CD57+ T cells (not recorded which) from PBMCs. The clonotype originates from a human donor with aplastic anemia. The CDR3 sequence is CASGAAAGLDEQFF. CDR3 sequence (DNA): TGTGCCAGTGGGGCAGCCGCGGGGTTAGATGAGCAGTTCTTC.